These 29 T cell receptor beta chains were all obtained from the same sample, sequenced in a study of blood T cell repertoires in COVID-19. Sequencing was performed with immunoSEQ multiplex PCR; in TCRdb, only in-frame clones are kept and a portion is missing. The data show tens of thousands of clones, with under 90% seen just once and roughly 40% held by the top ten. The sequencing sample was made of peripheral blood. These receptors were taken from an elderly man with acute or convalescent COVID-19.

The rearrangement uses TRBV15 and TRBJ2-7; TRBD2 matches 16 bases. J lost 3 bases, V lost 4 bases, and 3 bases had no gene match. The CDR3 runs to 16 residues. The germline gives CDR1 LNHNV, CDR2 YYDKDF (reference sequence). The DNA of the CDR3 is TGTGCCACCAGCAAGGGACTAGCGGGAGGGGGCTACGAGCAGTACTTC. This sequence encodes CATSKGLAGGGYEQYF. The whole variable domain, filled in from reference TRBV15 and TRBJ2-7, reads DAMVIQNPRYQVTQFGKPVTLSCSQTLNHNVMYWYQQKSSQAPKLLFHYYDKDFNNEADTPDNFQSRRPNTSFCFLDIRSPGLGDTAMYLCATSKGLAGGGYEQYFGPGTRLTVT.

V gene TRBV2 combines with J gene TRBJ2-4, with D possibly TRBD2 on 5 matching bases. This CDR3 contains 14 residues. Trimming removed 8 bases at V and 0 bases at J, with 11 bases between. Germline CDR1 and CDR2: SNHLY and FYNNEI. CDR3 protein: CASASGLAKNIQYF. CDR3 nucleotide sequence: TGTGCCAGCGCCTCGGGATTAGCCAAAAACATTCAGTACTTC.

This clone was detected only a few times. V is TRBV5-1 and J is TRBJ2-4, with D perhaps TRBD1 (5 bases). V was cut by 0 bases and J by 3 bases, with 13 bases left in between. This CDR3 has 16 residues. The germline V gene has CDR1 SGHRS and CDR2 YFSETQ. CDR3 loop: CASSLVGAGGKNIQYF. For the CDR3, the DNA is TGCGCCAGCAGCTTGGTTGGGGCCGGCGGCAAAAACATTCAGTACTTC.

This chain connects TRBV18 to TRBJ2-5; TRBD1 agrees at 8 bases. V lost 2 bases to trimming and J lost 2 bases; unmatched junction nucleotides: 7. The germline CDR1 and CDR2 sequences are KGHSH and LQKENI. This CDR3 is 16 amino acids long. The CDR3 nucleotides are TGTGCCAGCTCACCAATGACAGGGGATAGACAAGAGACCCAGTACTTC. The encoded protein is CASSPMTGDRQETQYF.

This clone was found once. V gene TRBV6-5 combines with J gene TRBJ1-5, with D possibly matching TRBD1 (6 bases). Germline CDR1 reads MNHEY; CDR2 reads SVGAGI. CDR3 length equals 14 residues. V lost 7 bases and J 4 bases, leaving 14 bases between the germline ends. Here the CDR3 DNA reads TGTGCCAGCATAGGCACAGGGTCAAATCAGCCCCAGCATTTT. Amino acid sequence: CASIGTGSNQPQHF.

The chain recombines TRBV12-3 or TRBV12-4 with TRBJ1-6; no clear D. The length of the CDR3 is 12 residues. V was clipped by 3 bases and J by 9 bases, with 6 bases between them. The CDR3 sequence: CASSLSVSPLHF. For the CDR3, the DNA is TGTGCCAGCAGTTTGTCGGTTTCACCCCTCCACTTT.

This chain joins TRBV6-4 and TRBJ2-6; a weak D match, TRBD2 (5 bases). The CDR3 is 16 amino acids. The V gene's germline CDR1 is MRHNA and CDR2 SNTAGT. V was cut by 10 bases and J by 1 base, with 17 bases left in between. In DNA, the CDR3 is TGTGCCAACTCCAGCAGGTGGAGGTCTGGGGCCAACGTCCTGACTTTC. It translates to CANSSRWRSGANVLTF.

This chain uses TRBV7-2 with TRBJ1-2; no clear D. The CDR3 totals 13 residues. Per germline, CDR1 SGHTA and CDR2 FQGNSA. V was pared by 5 bases and J by 4 bases, with 11 bases between. The CDR3 DNA reads as TGTGCCAGCAGCCCAGACCAGGTCTATGGCTACACCTTC. Translating gives CASSPDQVYGYTF.

The chain combines TRBV18 with TRBJ1-1; 12 bases line up with TRBD1. CDR3 length equals 20 residues. The germline V gene has CDR1 KGHSH and CDR2 LQKENI. J gave up 0 bases and V 2 bases, and 13 bases lay outside the gene matches. The CDR3: CASSPRGGTGGTEMNTEAFF. The DNA of the CDR3 is TGTGCCAGCTCACCAAGGGGGGGGACAGGGGGCACGGAAATGAACACTGAAGCTTTCTTT.

The chain carries TRBV30 and TRBJ1-4; D unresolved. V was clipped by 1 base and J by 5 bases, with 14 bases between them. This CDR3 contains 15 residues. Germline CDR1 and CDR2: GTSNPN and SVGIG (reference sequence). CDR3 in DNA: TGTGCCTGGAGTGCCCGGCGGGGTTCAAATGAAAAACTGTTTTTT. Its translation is CAWSARRGSNEKLFF.

The CDR3 protein is CASTRGDARVTEAFF. The CDR3 coding sequence is TGTGCCAGCACTCGGGGTGACGCTAGGGTAACTGAAGCTTTCTTT. This chain uses TRBV28 with TRBJ1-1; D unclear. Trimming shortened V by 7 bases and J by 5 bases, and 20 bases separated the two germline ends. The length of the CDR3 is 15 residues. CDR1 is MDHEN, CDR2 SYDVKM, per germline.

The chain links TRBV11-2 to TRBJ1-1; the match to TRBD1 covers 7 bases. CDR1 is SGHAT, CDR2 FQNNGV, per germline. CDR3 length: 17 amino acids. The junction had 14 bases not matched to a gene; V was cut back by 2 bases and J by 5 bases. CDR3 in DNA: TGTGCCAGCAGCTTAAATCAAATACCGACAGGGAGGACTGAAGCTTTCTTT. Amino acid sequence: CASSLNQIPTGRTEAFF.

This clone has just a few counts. The V and J genes are TRBV27 and TRBJ1-1; D is undetermined. Deletions cut 0 bases from V and 1 base from J, with 6 bases between. Per the germline V gene, CDR1 is MNHEY and CDR2 is SMNVEV (reference sequence). CDR3 size: 14 residues. The chain's CDR3 is CASSLSLGNTEAFF. CDR3 bases: TGTGCCAGCAGTTTATCTCTAGGGAACACTGAAGCTTTCTTT.

The V gene is TRBV28, the J gene TRBJ2-7, with 8 bases identical to TRBD1. The CDR3 has 14 amino acids. J was trimmed by 7 bases and V by 7 bases; bases with no gene match: 12. Per germline, CDR1 MDHEN and CDR2 SYDVKM. In DNA, the CDR3 is TGTGCCAGCATCAGGCAGGGGGCAGGGGGGGAGCAGTACTTC. Protein product: CASIRQGAGGEQYF.

The V gene is TRBV7-3, the J gene TRBJ2-3, with D hard to call. This CDR3 comprises 13 residues. The germline V gene has CDR1 SGHTA and CDR2 FQGTGA. V gave up 4 bases and J gave up 2 bases, with 7 bases separating them. The CDR3 sequence is CASSYTPTDTQYF. Here the CDR3 DNA reads TGTGCCAGCAGCTACACACCCACAGATACGCAGTATTTT.

The gene calls are TRBV18 and TRBJ2-7; 9 bases agree with TRBD2. The CDR3 contains 15 residues. Germline V gives CDR1 KGHSH, CDR2 LQKENI. The V and J ends lost 3 bases and 4 bases, in that order; junction bases with no gene match: 7. CDR3 protein: CASSPISGGAYEQYF. CDR3 nucleotides: TGTGCCAGCTCACCGATTAGCGGGGGAGCTTACGAGCAGTACTTC.

The chain links TRBV28 to TRBJ1-1; possible D gene TRBD1, 5 bases. Germline V gene data show CDR1 as MDHEN and CDR2 as SYDVKM. Trimming removed 3 bases from V and 4 bases from J, with 9 bases in between. CDR3 length: 13 residues. The CDR3 DNA follows: TGTGCCAGCAGTTTGTCGGGGGGCACTGAAGCTTTCTTT. It codes for CASSLSGGTEAFF.

This sequence joins TRBV29-1 and TRBJ1-1, with D unresolved. Trimming took off 7 bases at V and 0 bases at J, with 6 bases between the two ends. Per germline, CDR1 SQVTM and CDR2 ANQGSEA. CDR3 length equals 11 residues. CDR3 residues: CSAQMNTEAFF. In DNA form, the CDR3 reads TGCAGCGCCCAAATGAACACTGAAGCTTTCTTT.

The V and J genes are TRBV6-1 and TRBJ2-7, with 7 bases identical to TRBD2. V gave up 0 bases and J gave up 5 bases; unmatched junction bases: 4. The CDR3 covers 14 residues. The germline gives CDR1 MNHNS, CDR2 SASEGT. The CDR3 coding sequence is TGTGCCAGCAGTGAAGCGGGAGGGCCCGACGAGCAGTACTTC. Translation gives CASSEAGGPDEQYF.

The CDR3 DNA reads as TGTGCCAGCAGCTTACTGGCAGGGGGAGGTATTACTGAAGCTTTCTTT. Translation: CASSLLAGGGITEAFF. The rearrangement joins TRBV7-2 to TRBJ1-1; 7 nucleotides line up with TRBD1. In germline, CDR1 is SGHTA, CDR2 FQGNSA. The CDR3 consists of 16 residues. V trimming: 2 bases; J trimming: 5 bases; junction bases outside the gene matches: 11.

The V and J genes are TRBV27 and TRBJ2-2; D possibly corresponds to TRBD1 (5 bases). The V gene lost 7 bases and the J gene lost 4 bases, with 13 bases spanning the gap. CDR1 MNHEY and CDR2 SMNVEV come from the germline V gene (reference sequence). This CDR3 has 14 residues. CDR3 protein: CASKRWGGTGELFF. The CDR3 DNA reads TGTGCCAGCAAGAGGTGGGGCGGCACCGGGGAGCTGTTTTTT.

The chain employs TRBV10-3 and TRBJ1-2, with 7 positions matching TRBD1. V dropped 5 bases and J dropped 6; count of bases not matched to a gene: 9. The germline V gene has CDR1 ENHRY and CDR2 SYGVKD. The CDR3 sequence is 14 residues long. The CDR3 region has the DNA TGTGCCATCAGTCCGACAGGGACATATGATGGCTACACCTTC. It codes for CAISPTGTYDGYTF.

The rearrangement joins TRBV6-2 or TRBV6-3 to TRBJ2-5; maybe TRBD2 (6 bases). This CDR3 is 17 amino acids long. Germline loops: CDR1 MNHEY, CDR2 SVGEGT. Between the trimmed V and J ends, which lost 0 bases and 3 bases, there was a span of 17 bases. CDR3 loop: CASSYSIPAGREETQYF. Here the CDR3 DNA reads TGTGCCAGCAGTTACTCGATTCCCGCGGGAAGAGAAGAGACCCAGTACTTC.

The rearrangement uses TRBV30 and TRBJ2-7, with 7 bases fitting TRBD1. With V trimmed by 2 bases and J by 9 bases, 4 bases remained unmatched. Per germline, CDR1 GTSNPN and CDR2 SVGIG (reference sequence). This CDR3 has 11 amino acids. CDR3 sequence: CAWSKGARQYF. In DNA, the CDR3 is TGTGCCTGGAGTAAGGGGGCGCGGCAGTACTTC.

The chain has TRBV11-3 and TRBJ2-5; 12 bases align to TRBD1. Per germline, CDR1 SGHNT and CDR2 YENEEA. This CDR3 has 15 amino acids. The trim removed 5 bases at V and 4 bases at J, leaving 5 bases unmatched. The CDR3 nucleotides read TGTGCCAGCAGCCCCGGGACAGGGGGCCCAGAGACCCAGTACTTC. This codes for CASSPGTGGPETQYF. Together with reference TRBV11-3 and TRBJ2-5, the CDR3 gives the full variable domain: EAGVVQSPRYKIIEKKQPVAFWCNPISGHNTLYWYLQNLGQGPELLIRYENEEAVDDSQLPKDRFSAERLKGVDSTLKIQPAELGDSAVYLCASSPGTGGPETQYFGPGTRLLVL.

This clone was counted a single time. The V call is TRBV2, the J call TRBJ2-5; 10 bases map to TRBD2. With V trimmed by 7 bases and J by 2 bases, 4 bases remained unmatched. The CDR3 runs to 14 residues. Germline V gives CDR1 SNHLY, CDR2 FYNNEI. Written as DNA, the CDR3 is TGTGCCAGCAAGAAGCGGGAGGGACAAGAGACCCAGTACTTC. Encoded protein: CASKKREGQETQYF.

This clone was seen only once. The V call is TRBV19, the J call TRBJ2-4; TRBD1 aligns across 9 bases. Germline V CDR1 and CDR2: LNHDA, SQIVND (reference sequence). J lost 5 bases, V lost 3 bases, and 2 bases had no gene match. The CDR3 totals 14 residues. In DNA form, the CDR3 reads TGTGCCAGTAGTATGAGGACAGGGGAAAACATTCAGTACTTC. This codes for CASSMRTGENIQYF.

The chain couples TRBV30 to TRBJ2-4; 7 positions match TRBD1. After removal of 2 bases from V and 2 bases from J, the junction contained 9 bases not matched to a gene. Germline CDR1 is GTSNPN and CDR2 is SVGIG (reference sequence). The CDR3 extends over 16 amino acids. CDR3 amino acids: CAWSRKQGEPKNIQYF. Here the CDR3 DNA reads TGTGCCTGGAGTAGAAAGCAGGGGGAGCCCAAAAACATTCAGTACTTC.

The chain carries TRBV6-5 and TRBJ2-1, with a tentative D call TRBD2 (5 bases). V was cut by 2 bases and J by 10 bases, with 18 bases left in between. The CDR3 sequence is 15 residues long. Germline lookup yields CDR1 MNHEY and CDR2 SVGAGI. CDR3 sequence reads: CASSYTDVPGTEQFF. The CDR3 DNA reads TGTGCCAGCAGTTACACCGATGTTCCGGGAACGGAGCAGTTCTTC.